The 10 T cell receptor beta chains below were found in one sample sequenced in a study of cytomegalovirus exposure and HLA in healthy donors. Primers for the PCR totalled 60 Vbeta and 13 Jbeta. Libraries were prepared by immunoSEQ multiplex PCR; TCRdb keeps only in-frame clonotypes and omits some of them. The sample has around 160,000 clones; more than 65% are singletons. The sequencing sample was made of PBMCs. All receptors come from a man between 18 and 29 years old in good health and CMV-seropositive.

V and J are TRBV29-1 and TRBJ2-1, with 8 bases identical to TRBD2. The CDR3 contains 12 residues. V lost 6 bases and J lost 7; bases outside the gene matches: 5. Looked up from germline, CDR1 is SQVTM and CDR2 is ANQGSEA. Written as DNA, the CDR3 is TGCAGCGTGAGACTAGCGCAGAATGAGCAGTTCTTC. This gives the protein CSVRLAQNEQFF.

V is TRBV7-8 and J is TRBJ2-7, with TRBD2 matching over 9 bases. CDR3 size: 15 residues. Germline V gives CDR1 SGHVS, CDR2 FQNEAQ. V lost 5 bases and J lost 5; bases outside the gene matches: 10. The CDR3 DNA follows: TGTGCCAGCAGCCCGGGGGCGGGAGGGTCCCACGAGCAGTACGTC. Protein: CASSPGAGGSHEQYV.

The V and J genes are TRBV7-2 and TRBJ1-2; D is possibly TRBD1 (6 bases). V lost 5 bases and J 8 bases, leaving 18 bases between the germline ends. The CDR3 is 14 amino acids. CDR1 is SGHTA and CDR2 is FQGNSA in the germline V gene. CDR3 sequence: CASSPSGGAEGYTF. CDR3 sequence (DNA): TGTGCCAGCAGCCCGAGCGGGGGGGCAGAGGGCTACACCTTC.

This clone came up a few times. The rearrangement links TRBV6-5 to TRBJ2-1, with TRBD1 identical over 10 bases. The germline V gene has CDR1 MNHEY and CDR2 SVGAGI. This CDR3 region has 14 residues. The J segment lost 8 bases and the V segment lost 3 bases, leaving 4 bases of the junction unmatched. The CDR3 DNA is TGTGCCAGCAGTTATGGGACAGGGGTCGATGAGCAGTTCTTC. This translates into CASSYGTGVDEQFF.

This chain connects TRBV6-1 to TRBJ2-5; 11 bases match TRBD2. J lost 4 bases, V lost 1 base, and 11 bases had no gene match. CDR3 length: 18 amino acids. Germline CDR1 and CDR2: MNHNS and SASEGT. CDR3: CASSEGVTSGSGGETQYF. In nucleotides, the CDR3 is TGTGCCAGCAGTGAAGGGGTTACTAGCGGGAGCGGAGGAGAGACCCAGTACTTC.

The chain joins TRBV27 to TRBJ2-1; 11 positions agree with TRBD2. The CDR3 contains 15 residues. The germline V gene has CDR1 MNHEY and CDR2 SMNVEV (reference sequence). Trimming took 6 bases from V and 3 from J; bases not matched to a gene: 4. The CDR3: CASSKGTSGYNEQFF. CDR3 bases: TGTGCCAGCAGCAAAGGGACTAGCGGCTACAATGAGCAGTTCTTC.

As DNA, the CDR3 is TGTGCCAGCAGTTACACGGGTCTCCATCAGCCCCAGCATTTT. As protein: CASSYTGLHQPQHF. This chain connects TRBV6-5 to TRBJ1-5; no reliable D call. The CDR3 covers 14 residues. From germline, CDR1 is MNHEY and CDR2 SVGAGI. Trimming took 2 bases from V and 5 from J, leaving 10 bases between them.

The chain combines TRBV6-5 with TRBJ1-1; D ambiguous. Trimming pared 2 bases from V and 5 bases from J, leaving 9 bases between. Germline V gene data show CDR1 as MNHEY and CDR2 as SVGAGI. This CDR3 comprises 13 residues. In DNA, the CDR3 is TGTGCCAGCAGTTACGGTTCGGGTACTGAAGCTTTCTTT. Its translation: CASSYGSGTEAFF.

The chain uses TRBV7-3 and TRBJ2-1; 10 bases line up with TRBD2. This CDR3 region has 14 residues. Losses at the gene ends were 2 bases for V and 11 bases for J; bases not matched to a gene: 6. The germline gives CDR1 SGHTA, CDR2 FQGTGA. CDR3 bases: TGTGCCAGCAGCTTACTAGCGGGGGAGGGCCAGCAGTTCTTC. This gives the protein CASSLLAGEGQQFF.

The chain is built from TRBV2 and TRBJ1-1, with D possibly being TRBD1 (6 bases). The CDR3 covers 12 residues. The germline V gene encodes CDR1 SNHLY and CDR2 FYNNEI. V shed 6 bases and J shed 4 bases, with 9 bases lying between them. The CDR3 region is CASRKGGTEAFF. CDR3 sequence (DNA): TGTGCCAGCAGGAAAGGGGGCACTGAAGCTTTCTTT.